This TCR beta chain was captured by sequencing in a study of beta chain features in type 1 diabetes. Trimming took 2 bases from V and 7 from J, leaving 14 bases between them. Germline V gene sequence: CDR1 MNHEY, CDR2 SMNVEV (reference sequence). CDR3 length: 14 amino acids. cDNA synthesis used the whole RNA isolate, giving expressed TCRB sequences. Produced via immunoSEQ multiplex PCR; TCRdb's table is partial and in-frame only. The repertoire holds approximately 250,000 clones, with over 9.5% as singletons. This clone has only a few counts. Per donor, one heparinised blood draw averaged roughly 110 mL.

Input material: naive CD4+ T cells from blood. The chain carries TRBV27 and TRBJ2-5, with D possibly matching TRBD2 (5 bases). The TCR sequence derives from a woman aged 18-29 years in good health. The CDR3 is CASSLERGWGTQYF. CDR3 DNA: TGTGCCAGCAGTTTAGAACGGGGTTGGGGGACCCAGTACTTC.